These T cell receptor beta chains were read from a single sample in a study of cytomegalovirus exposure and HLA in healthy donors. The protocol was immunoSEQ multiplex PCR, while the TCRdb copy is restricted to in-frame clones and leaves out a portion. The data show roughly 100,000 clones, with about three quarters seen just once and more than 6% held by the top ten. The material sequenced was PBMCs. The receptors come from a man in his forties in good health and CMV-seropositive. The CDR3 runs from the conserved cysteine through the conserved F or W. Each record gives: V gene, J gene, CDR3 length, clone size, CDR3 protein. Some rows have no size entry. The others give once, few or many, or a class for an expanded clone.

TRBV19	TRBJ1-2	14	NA	CASSILGRVGGYTF
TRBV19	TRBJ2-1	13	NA	CASRGGTSGSQFF
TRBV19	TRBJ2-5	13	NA	CASSTTGEETQYF
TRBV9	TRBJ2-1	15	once	CASTPLSDSYNEQFF
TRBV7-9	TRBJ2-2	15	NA	CASSFRASNTGELFF
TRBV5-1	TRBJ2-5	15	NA	CASSRTSGGAETQYF
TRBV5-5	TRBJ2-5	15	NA	CASSAGTGGQETQYF
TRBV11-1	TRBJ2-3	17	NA	CASSISTSGAPGDTQYF
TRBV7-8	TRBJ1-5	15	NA	CASSLEGRNNQPQHF
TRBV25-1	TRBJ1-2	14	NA	CASSDSGVNYGYTF
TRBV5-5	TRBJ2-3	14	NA	CASSSHTVTDTQYF
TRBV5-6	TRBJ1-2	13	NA	CASSSGNNYGYTF
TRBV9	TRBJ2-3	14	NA	CASSPGLRTDTQYF
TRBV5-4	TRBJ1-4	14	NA	CASSLDWGDEKLFF
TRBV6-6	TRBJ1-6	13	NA	CASSFGQNSPLHF
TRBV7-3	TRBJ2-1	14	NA	CASSPSGSYNEQFF
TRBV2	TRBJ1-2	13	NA	CASSLQGNYGYTF